The 26 T cell receptor beta chains listed next were all sequenced from one sample in a study of T cell repertoires in cytomegalovirus infection. TCRdb used MiXCR to reprocess the reads, holding one entry per CDR3 protein. This table holds fewer than 550,000 distinct CDR3 sequences, about 25% found once. The sequenced material came from PBMCs. All receptors come from a human donor in good health (CMV status not recorded). Some clones in this sample may be carry-over from other donors' samples.

This clonotype was detected many times. The rearrangement uses TRBV7-2 and TRBJ2-5, with 9 bases that match TRBD2. The CDR3 extends over 16 amino acids. The V gene end was trimmed by 5 bases and the J gene end by 5 bases; junction bases not matched to a gene: 12. From germline, CDR1 is SGHTA and CDR2 FQGNSA. The CDR3 bases are TGTGCCAGCAGCCCTGTGGGGAGCGGGAGGAGGGAGACCCAGTACTTC. Translating gives CASSPVGSGRRETQYF.

This clonotype appeared many times. This chain uses TRBV7-2 with TRBJ2-7, with TRBD2 matching over 11 bases. CDR1 and CDR2 from the germline V gene are SGHTA and FQGNSA. CDR3 length equals 15 residues. V gave up 4 bases and J gave up 6 bases; unmatched junction bases: 8. The CDR3 DNA is TGTGCCAGCAGCTCGTTAGCGGGAGGGCCGGGCGAGCAGTACGTC. The encoded protein is CASSSLAGGPGEQYV.

This clonotype was observed a handful of times. V gene TRBV29-1 combines with J gene TRBJ2-3; 8 bases are shared with TRBD1. J lost 3 bases, V lost 7 bases, and 6 bases had no gene match. Germline CDR1 and CDR2: SQVTM and ANQGSEA. The CDR3 has 13 residues. CDR3 coding DNA: TGCAGCGCAACCGACAGGGGAACAGATACGCAGTATTTT. Translation gives CSATDRGTDTQYF.

The chain joins TRBV20-1 to TRBJ2-1; 15 nucleotides match TRBD2. The CDR3 totals 18 residues. After removal of 6 bases from V and 5 bases from J, the junction contained 14 bases not matched to a gene. Germline V gene lookup returns CDR1 DFQATT and CDR2 SNEGSKA (reference sequence). The CDR3 spells CSALRDRGTSGRHNEQFF. The DNA of the CDR3 is TGCAGTGCACTCCGGGACAGGGGGACTAGCGGGAGGCACAATGAGCAGTTCTTC.

The table lists this clonotype with a few counts. This sequence joins TRBV20-1 and TRBJ1-2; 9 positions agree with TRBD1. The CDR3 covers 14 residues. The V segment lost 6 bases and the J segment 5 bases; nucleotides outside the gene matches: 10. Germline CDR1 is DFQATT and CDR2 is SNEGSKA (reference sequence). In nucleotides, the CDR3 is TGCAGTGCCCCCCCGCGGACAGGGGATTATGGCTACACCTTC. The encoded protein is CSAPPRTGDYGYTF.

The gene calls are TRBV29-1 and TRBJ1-5, with 8 bases that match TRBD1. Germline CDR1 is SQVTM and CDR2 is ANQGSEA. CDR3 size: 14 residues. Trimming at V came to 6 bases and at J to 2 bases, leaving 6 bases not matched to a gene. As DNA, the CDR3 is TGCAGCGTGGGAGGGACAGGAGGCAATCAGCCCCAGCATTTT. This encodes CSVGGTGGNQPQHF.

The rearrangement links TRBV6-2 or TRBV6-3 to TRBJ2-7; D might be TRBD1 (6 bases). Germline V gene sequence: CDR1 MNHEY, CDR2 SVGEGT. V dropped 7 bases and J dropped 7 bases, with 14 bases sitting between them. The CDR3 contains 12 residues. The CDR3 DNA sequence: TGTGCCAGCACCAACAGGGCAGGGGAGCAGTACTTC. Translating it yields CASTNRAGEQYF.

The chain carries TRBV12-3 or TRBV12-4 and TRBJ2-3; D could derive from TRBD1 or TRBD2 (6 bases each). Trimming stripped 6 bases from V and 4 bases from J, with 14 bases between. The CDR3 runs 14 residues. The DNA for the CDR3 is TGTGCCAGCAGCGGGGGCTACGGAGCAGATACGCAGTATTTT. This codes for CASSGGYGADTQYF.

CDR3 residues: CASSSIPGLAGGGGSYEQYF. CDR3 nucleotides: TGTGCCAGCAGTTCCATACCGGGACTAGCGGGAGGGGGGGGTTCCTACGAGCAGTACTTC. The V call is TRBV28, the J call TRBJ2-7, with 16 bases that match TRBD2. Germline V gene lookup returns CDR1 MDHEN and CDR2 SYDVKM. Germline trimming cut 4 bases from V and 1 base from J; bases unmatched to any gene: 13. CDR3 length equals 20 residues.

In its sample, this clonotype was seen a few times. The CDR3 spells CSVETGQGNTGELFF. The DNA of the CDR3 is TGCAGCGTTGAAACGGGGCAGGGGAACACCGGGGAGCTGTTTTTT. This chain joins TRBV29-1 and TRBJ2-2; possibly TRBD1 or TRBD2 for D (5 bases each). Germline CDR1 is SQVTM and CDR2 is ANQGSEA. V lost 2 bases and J 1 base, leaving 11 bases between the germline ends. The CDR3 runs to 15 residues.

In this sample, this clonotype turned up a few times. This chain uses TRBV19 with TRBJ1-1; no reliable D call. The germline gives CDR1 LNHDA, CDR2 SQIVND (reference sequence). The ends were cut back, 3 bases at V and 1 base at J, with 6 bases in the middle. This CDR3 has 13 amino acids. CDR3 loop: CASSISKNTEAFF. The CDR3 DNA reads TGTGCCAGTAGTATTTCGAAGAACACTGAAGCTTTCTTT.

This clonotype turned up a few times. The chain uses TRBV7-9 and TRBJ2-3; D is unresolved. CDR1 and CDR2 (germline): SEHNR, FQNEAQ (reference sequence). The V end was cut by 5 bases, the J end by 8 bases, with 8 bases between. This CDR3 comprises 11 residues. The CDR3 nucleotides are TGTGCCAGCAGCCACACGTCTACGCAGTATTTT. Its translation is CASSHTSTQYF.

The genes are TRBV12-3 or TRBV12-4 and TRBJ2-1; no clear D gene. The CDR3 totals 13 residues. The V and J ends lost 6 bases and 9 bases respectively, with 15 bases between them. CDR3 nucleotides: TGTGCCAGCAGCAAGCTAGTTGACGGTGAGCAGTTCTTC. Protein product: CASSKLVDGEQFF.

This clonotype was counted between two and nine times. The chain has TRBV12-3 or TRBV12-4 and TRBJ2-4; D is possibly TRBD2 (5 bases). Trimming cost V 2 bases and J 0 bases, with 11 bases left between them. The CDR3 covers 16 residues. The CDR3 loop reads CASSLSGSGAKNIQYF. CDR3 nucleotides: TGTGCCAGCAGTTTAAGTGGGAGCGGAGCCAAAAACATTCAGTACTTC.

This clonotype has a handful of counts. This rearrangement joins TRBV7-6 to TRBJ1-5, with 9 bases fitting TRBD1. Germline values: CDR1 SGHVS, CDR2 FNYEAQ. V shed 1 base, J shed 9 bases, and the junction held 13 bases outside the gene matches. The length of the CDR3 is 17 residues. In DNA form, the CDR3 reads TGTGCCAGCAGCTTAGGTCCGACAGGGGGTCGCCCTCGGCCCCAGCATTTT. This gives the protein CASSLGPTGGRPRPQHF.

The CDR3 sequence is CASSKQGSIGANVLTF. Written as DNA, the CDR3 is TGTGCCAGCAGCAAACAGGGGTCCATTGGGGCCAACGTCCTGACTTTC. The chain couples TRBV7-3 to TRBJ2-6, with 7 bases identical to TRBD1. CDR3 length: 16 amino acids. CDR1 is SGHTA, CDR2 FQGTGA, per germline. J gave up 3 bases and V 5 bases, and 7 bases lay outside the gene matches.

This clonotype was counted at least ten times. The rearrangement links TRBV7-9 to TRBJ1-2; a weak D match, TRBD1 (5 bases). Per the germline V gene, CDR1 is SEHNR and CDR2 is FQNEAQ (reference sequence). V lost 4 bases and J lost 4, with 7 bases in between. This CDR3 comprises 12 residues. The CDR3 DNA sequence: TGTGCCAGCAGCTCGGGGCTCTATGGCTACACCTTC. Translating gives CASSSGLYGYTF.

In its sample, this clonotype was seen once. This chain uses TRBV30 with TRBJ2-7; D might be TRBD2 (5 bases). V was shortened by 2 bases and J by 5 bases, with 13 bases between the two germline ends. The V gene's germline CDR1 is GTSNPN and CDR2 SVGIG (reference sequence). The CDR3 totals 13 residues. The CDR3 region is CAWSSGLSNEQYF. The CDR3 region has the DNA TGTGCCTGGAGTTCAGGACTCAGCAACGAGCAGTACTTC.

This clonotype was counted between two and nine times. This rearrangement joins TRBV20-1 to TRBJ1-6; D might be TRBD1 (6 bases). Germline V gene lookup returns CDR1 DFQATT and CDR2 SNEGSKA (reference sequence). The CDR3 is made up of 15 amino acids. Trimming stripped 0 bases from V and 8 bases from J, with 14 bases between. CDR3 DNA: TGCAGTGCTAGAGACTCCACAGGGAGCGATTCACCCCTCCACTTT. Protein sequence: CSARDSTGSDSPLHF.

CDR3 region: CASSVGAGRNTEAFF. Written as DNA, the CDR3 is TGCGCCAGCAGCGTGGGGGCAGGGCGGAACACTGAAGCTTTCTTT. The chain links TRBV5-1 to TRBJ1-1; D might be TRBD1 (6 bases). The CDR3 runs 15 residues. V was cut by 4 bases and J by 1 base, with 14 bases left in between. Germline V gives CDR1 SGHRS, CDR2 YFSETQ. Based on the CDR3 plus reference TRBV5-1 and TRBJ1-1, the full variable domain is KAGVTQTPRYLIKTRGQQVTLSCSPISGHRSVSWYQQTPGQGLQFLFEYFSETQRNKGNFPGRFSGRQFSNSRSEMNVSTLELGDSALYLCASSVGAGRNTEAFFGQGTRLTVV.

There are a few counts of this clonotype. This sequence joins TRBV20-1 and TRBJ2-3, with 7 nucleotides matching TRBD2. With 5 bases clipped from V and 1 base from J, the junction kept 6 bases outside the gene matches. Germline CDR1 reads DFQATT; CDR2 reads SNEGSKA (reference sequence). The CDR3 contains 14 residues. This CDR3 reads CSALTSRGTDTQYF. The CDR3 DNA is TGCAGTGCTTTGACTAGCAGGGGCACAGATACGCAGTATTTT.

The chain is built from TRBV27 and TRBJ2-7, with TRBD1 matching over 7 bases. The CDR3 is made up of 14 amino acids. Germline CDR1 reads MNHEY; CDR2 reads SMNVEV (reference sequence). Losses at the gene ends were 5 bases for V and 5 bases for J; bases not matched to a gene: 9. The CDR3 DNA reads TGTGCCAGCAGTCCAAGACAGGGCCCCCACGAGCAGTACTTC. It yields the protein CASSPRQGPHEQYF.

This clonotype was recorded a few times. The chain carries TRBV18 and TRBJ2-7; 7 bases map to TRBD1. This CDR3 is built from 13 residues. The germline V gene encodes CDR1 KGHSH and CDR2 LQKENI. V lost 1 base, J lost 7 bases, and 4 bases stayed unmatched. This chain's CDR3 is CASSPQQGREQYV. CDR3 DNA sequence: TGTGCCAGCTCACCACAACAGGGGCGAGAGCAGTACGTC.

In this sample, this clonotype turned up many times. CDR3 loop: CASSLAPGGASTDTQYF. CDR3 coding DNA: TGTGCCAGCAGCTTAGCCCCGGGGGGGGCTAGCACAGATACGCAGTATTTT. The V gene is TRBV7-2, the J gene TRBJ2-3; 8 bases line up with TRBD2. The germline V gene encodes CDR1 SGHTA and CDR2 FQGNSA. The CDR3 sequence is 17 residues long. V lost 0 bases to trimming and J lost 0 bases; unmatched junction nucleotides: 5.

The gene calls are TRBV24-1 and TRBJ2-1; 12 bases map to TRBD2. The CDR3 extends over 13 amino acids. Trimming at V came to 10 bases and at J to 5 bases, leaving 2 bases not matched to a gene. Looked up from germline, CDR1 is KGHDR and CDR2 is SFDVKD. This CDR3 reads CATTSGGHNEQFF. The DNA of the CDR3 is TGTGCCACGACTAGCGGGGGCCACAATGAGCAGTTCTTC.

This clonotype was detected only a few times. The V call is TRBV15, the J call TRBJ1-6; tentatively, D is TRBD1 (5 bases). From germline, CDR1 is LNHNV and CDR2 YYDKDF (reference sequence). The CDR3 consists of 16 residues. V was clipped by 1 base and J by 6 bases, with 13 bases between them. CDR3 amino acids: CATSRAGWGPNSPLHF. CDR3 nucleotides: TGTGCCACCAGCAGAGCAGGCTGGGGCCCTAATTCACCCCTCCACTTT. Full variable domain (remainder filled in from reference TRBV15 and TRBJ1-6): DAMVIQNPRYQVTQFGKPVTLSCSQTLNHNVMYWYQQKSSQAPKLLFHYYDKDFNNEADTPDNFQSRRPNTSFCFLDIRSPGLGDTAMYLCATSRAGWGPNSPLHFGNGTRLTVT.